Listed here are 28 T cell receptor beta chains from one sample, sequenced in a study of spatial heterogeneity in lung cancer. Time point denoted: sample taken at primary tumor resection. Whole RNA from tumor, nontumor lung or frozen PBMC was sequenced unsorted. TCRdb used MiXCR to reprocess the 5' RACE reads, holding one entry per CDR3 protein. The data hold about 42,000 distinct CDR3 sequences, with 6.5% to 8% observed a single time. Sequenced material: PBMCs, taken at surgery. The receptors originated from a female donor with early-stage non-small cell lung cancer.

There are a few counts of this clonotype. This chain links TRBV29-1 with TRBJ1-1; no clear D gene. Trimming took off 4 bases at V and 1 base at J, with 10 bases between the two ends. Germline CDR1 is SQVTM and CDR2 is ANQGSEA. This CDR3 contains 13 residues. The CDR3 bases are TGCAGCGTTGCGGTGACTGCGAACACTGAAGCTTTCTTT. Translation gives CSVAVTANTEAFF.

This clonotype was seen more than once but under ten times. The chain combines TRBV6-2 or TRBV6-3 with TRBJ2-4, with TRBD2 matching over 7 bases. Trimming at V came to 5 bases and at J to 9 bases, leaving 7 bases not matched to a gene. The CDR3 runs to 13 residues. CDR1 is MNHEY and CDR2 is SVGEGT in the germline V gene. The CDR3 region has the DNA TGTGCCAGCAGTCGACTACTAGCGTCCATTCAGTACTTC. Translating gives CASSRLLASIQYF.

Ten or more counts support this clonotype. The rearrangement links TRBV10-3 to TRBJ1-6; a possible D gene is TRBD1 (5 bases). The V gene lost 6 bases and the J gene lost 7 bases, with 13 bases spanning the gap. This CDR3 contains 14 residues. CDR1 ENHRY and CDR2 SYGVKD come from the germline V gene. The CDR3 nucleotides are TGTGCCATCAGAAGGGACGGCGGGAATTCACCCCTCCACTTT. This codes for CAIRRDGGNSPLHF.

In its sample, this clonotype was seen many times. The chain employs TRBV7-2 and TRBJ1-4; D possibly corresponds to TRBD1 (5 bases). This CDR3 region has 14 residues. Trimming left V 2 bases short and J 7 bases short, with 11 bases between. CDR1 is SGHTA, CDR2 FQGNSA, per germline. The CDR3 region has the DNA TGTGCCAGCAGCTTACGGCCAGGGAGTGAAAAACTGTTTTTT. It yields the protein CASSLRPGSEKLFF.

Only a few counts were recorded for this clonotype. The gene calls are TRBV5-1 and TRBJ2-1; possible D gene TRBD1, 5 bases. The ends were cut back, 4 bases at V and 4 bases at J, with 15 bases in the middle. This CDR3 is built from 15 residues. Per the germline V gene, CDR1 is SGHRS and CDR2 is YFSETQ. This CDR3 is CASSQRSQGYNEQFF. The CDR3 DNA sequence: TGCGCCAGCAGCCAACGGTCGCAGGGTTACAATGAGCAGTTCTTC. The variable domain in full, with the rest retrieved from reference TRBV5-1 and TRBJ2-1, is KAGVTQTPRYLIKTRGQQVTLSCSPISGHRSVSWYQQTPGQGLQFLFEYFSETQRNKGNFPGRFSGRQFSNSRSEMNVSTLELGDSALYLCASSQRSQGYNEQFFGPGTRLTVL.

This clonotype was seen ten or more times. The chain uses TRBV7-2 and TRBJ2-5; D is ambiguous. The V gene lost 1 base and the J gene lost 5 bases, with 11 bases spanning the gap. The CDR3 is 14 residues long. From germline, CDR1 is SGHTA and CDR2 FQGNSA. The CDR3 nucleotides are TGTGCCAGCAGCTTAGTAGGCGGATTTGAGACCCAGTACTTC. Residues: CASSLVGGFETQYF.

This clonotype was detected many times. The chain combines TRBV7-2 with TRBJ1-5; D call uncertain. Germline assignment: CDR1 SGHTA and CDR2 FQGNSA. The CDR3 has 14 residues. V gave up 1 base and J gave up 1 base, with 5 bases separating them. The chain's CDR3 is CASSLETSNQPQHF. The CDR3 DNA is TGTGCCAGCAGCTTAGAGACAAGCAATCAGCCCCAGCATTTT.

This clonotype was seen at least ten times. The V gene is TRBV11-2, the J gene TRBJ2-3; D is unclear. CDR1 and CDR2 from the germline V gene are SGHAT and FQNNGV. This CDR3 is built from 12 residues. Trimming took 5 bases from V and 10 from J, leaving 13 bases between them. CDR3 loop: CASSLDRVPQYF. Here the CDR3 DNA reads TGTGCCAGCAGCCTCGACCGGGTCCCGCAGTATTTT.

This clonotype was seen at least ten times. The chain has TRBV23-1 and TRBJ2-2; D call uncertain. TRBV23-1 is assigned to the ORF class and has an uncertain function. Deletions cut 3 bases from V and 5 bases from J, with 7 bases between. This CDR3 contains 13 residues. CDR3 sequence reads: CASSHCLTGELFF. The CDR3 coding sequence is TGCGCCAGCAGTCACTGCTTAACCGGGGAGCTGTTTTTT.

This clonotype has at least ten counts. The chain carries TRBV24-1 and TRBJ2-1; 11 positions agree with TRBD1. Germline trimming cut 3 bases from V and 7 bases from J; bases unmatched to any gene: 10. Per the germline V gene, CDR1 is KGHDR and CDR2 is SFDVKD. The length of the CDR3 is 17 residues. The DNA of the CDR3 is TGTGCCACCAGTGATGCATCACGGACAGGGGGCGAGAATGAGCAGTTCTTC. It translates to CATSDASRTGGENEQFF.

This chain joins TRBV5-1 and TRBJ2-2; D uncertain. Trimming removed 3 bases at V and 0 bases at J, with 15 bases between. The CDR3 covers 17 residues. The germline CDR1 and CDR2 sequences are SGHRS and YFSETQ. DNA of the CDR3: TGCGCCAGCAGCTCCCGGGCAGAGAGCGCGAACACCGGGGAGCTGTTTTTT. Translation gives CASSSRAESANTGELFF.

This clonotype was counted a few times. J is TRBJ1-1 and V is TRBV6-1, with D uncertain. Trimming took 5 bases from V and 0 from J, leaving 13 bases between them. The CDR3 has 15 amino acids. Germline V gives CDR1 MNHNS, CDR2 SASEGT. The CDR3 nucleotides are TGTGCCAGCAGTACCCGGGAGGGTGTGAACACTGAAGCTTTCTTT. Translated: CASSTREGVNTEAFF.

This clonotype was recorded a few times. The chain combines TRBV7-2 with TRBJ2-3; 7 positions agree with TRBD1. This CDR3 has 13 amino acids. CDR1 and CDR2 from the germline V gene are SGHTA and FQGNSA. J gave up 6 bases and V 5 bases, and 5 bases lay outside the gene matches. CDR3 sequence (DNA): TGTGCCAGCAGCGACAGGGTGATGGATACGCAGTATTTT. This encodes CASSDRVMDTQYF.

In this sample, this clonotype turned up many times. V gene TRBV10-1 combines with J gene TRBJ2-2, with no clear D. CDR1 is WNHNN and CDR2 is SYGVQD in the germline V gene (reference sequence). The CDR3 runs to 13 residues. V was trimmed by 7 bases and J by 1 base, leaving 7 bases between them. The CDR3 DNA is TGCGCCAGCATGGCGCAGAACACCGGGGAGCTGTTTTTT. It is translated as CASMAQNTGELFF.

V and J are TRBV3-1 and TRBJ1-1; 9 nucleotides agree with TRBD1. The V gene's germline CDR1 is LGHDT and CDR2 YNNKEL (reference sequence). This CDR3 comprises 17 residues. J gave up 4 bases and V 7 bases, and 16 bases lay outside the gene matches. The CDR3 loop is CASTPTGIGQGCTEAFF. CDR3 coding DNA: TGTGCCAGCACCCCAACCGGAATAGGACAGGGGTGCACTGAAGCTTTCTTT.

This sequence joins TRBV2 and TRBJ1-1; 9 positions match TRBD1. Germline V lookup: CDR1 SNHLY, CDR2 FYNNEI. The V and J ends lost 5 bases and 5 bases, in that order; junction bases with no gene match: 6. The CDR3 loop spans 14 amino acids. CDR3 sequence: CASSLQGARTEAFF. The CDR3 DNA reads as TGTGCCAGCAGTTTACAGGGGGCTCGGACTGAAGCTTTCTTT.

This clonotype was observed a handful of times. This sequence joins TRBV14 and TRBJ1-2, with a weak D call TRBD1 (6 bases). Trimming stripped 3 bases from V and 5 bases from J, with 16 bases between. The CDR3 loop spans 15 amino acids. Germline V gene lookup returns CDR1 SGHDN and CDR2 FVKESK. In DNA form, the CDR3 reads TGTGCCAGCAGCCAGCTAACAGGGAAGGAGTATGGCTACACCTTC. It specifies CASSQLTGKEYGYTF.

For this clonotype: One base away lies a much larger clone, so this may be a sequencing read error. The V call is TRBV28, the J call TRBJ2-1; D uncertain. V dropped 3 bases and J dropped 5 bases, with 14 bases sitting between them. Germline values: CDR1 MDHEN, CDR2 SYDVKM. The length of the CDR3 is 15 residues. For the CDR3, the DNA is TGTGCCAGCAGTTTCCCCCTCGGACGGAACAATGAGCAGTTCTTC. The encoded protein is CASSFPLGRNNEQFF.

In its sample, this clonotype was seen many times. V is TRBV7-8 and J is TRBJ2-5, with 7 bases matching TRBD2. The trim removed 6 bases at V and 5 bases at J, leaving 15 bases unmatched. The CDR3 consists of 16 residues. Germline CDR1 and CDR2: SGHVS and FQNEAQ. DNA for the CDR3: TGTGCCAGCAGTTCCACCGGGACTACCTCTTGGGAGACCCAGTACTTC. The encoded protein is CASSSTGTTSWETQYF.

This chain joins TRBV2 and TRBJ2-3; 7 positions match TRBD2. Germline V gene data show CDR1 as SNHLY and CDR2 as FYNNEI. CDR3 size: 15 residues. Unmatched junction bases numbered 11, after V lost 5 bases and J lost 6 bases. CDR3 DNA: TGTGCCAGCAGTAACTTAGCGGGTACCCGGGATACGCAGTATTTT. Translation gives CASSNLAGTRDTQYF.

In this sample, this clonotype turned up a few times. This chain joins TRBV11-2 and TRBJ2-3, with 8 bases fitting TRBD1. After removal of 5 bases from V and 1 base from J, the junction contained 2 bases not matched to a gene. Looked up from germline, CDR1 is SGHAT and CDR2 is FQNNGV. CDR3 length equals 14 residues. The CDR3 DNA follows: TGTGCCAGCAGCCTCAGGGGGCGCACAGATACGCAGTATTTT. Protein product: CASSLRGRTDTQYF. Using reference TRBV11-2 and TRBJ2-3 for the parts outside the CDR3, the full variable domain is EAGVAQSPRYKIIEKRQSVAFWCNPISGHATLYWYQQILGQGPKLLIQFQNNGVVDDSQLPKDRFSAERLKGVDSTLKIQPAKLEDSAVYLCASSLRGRTDTQYFGPGTRLTVL.

This clonotype was seen more than once but under ten times. The V and J genes are TRBV20-1 and TRBJ1-1, with 7 bases fitting TRBD1. J lost 3 bases, V lost 5 bases, and 6 bases had no gene match. This CDR3 comprises 13 residues. Germline assignment: CDR1 DFQATT and CDR2 SNEGSKA (reference sequence). Written as DNA, the CDR3 is TGCAGTGCTGGGTCAGGGGGTTACACTGAAGCTTTCTTT. Amino acids: CSAGSGGYTEAFF.

This clonotype was counted ten times or more. J is TRBJ1-1 and V is TRBV28; 10 bases fit TRBD1. Germline V gene data show CDR1 as MDHEN and CDR2 as SYDVKM. The CDR3 extends over 13 amino acids. V trimming: 4 bases; J trimming: 7 bases; junction bases outside the gene matches: 3. The CDR3 coding sequence is TGTGCCAGCAGTTCAGGGACAGGGGATGAAGCTTTCTTT. Amino acids: CASSSGTGDEAFF.

The rearrangement joins TRBV29-1 to TRBJ2-7; D tentatively fits TRBD1 or TRBD2 (6 bases each). Looked up from germline, CDR1 is SQVTM and CDR2 is ANQGSEA. The V end lost 5 bases, the J end lost 2 bases, and 16 bases lay between the germline ends. This CDR3 has 14 residues. CDR3 in DNA: TGCAGCGTTAGGATGCCCGGGGGCCCCTACGAGCAGTACTTC. This translates into CSVRMPGGPYEQYF.

This clonotype was seen ten or more times. The rearrangement uses TRBV7-9 and TRBJ1-2; 10 nucleotides match TRBD1. Germline V gene sequence: CDR1 SEHNR, CDR2 FQNEAQ (reference sequence). This CDR3 comprises 16 residues. J gave up 2 bases and V 7 bases, and 10 bases lay outside the gene matches. CDR3 in amino acids: CASTQTGGALNYGYTF. The CDR3 DNA follows: TGTGCCAGCACCCAGACAGGGGGCGCCCTGAACTATGGCTACACCTTC.

This clonotype was seen ten or more times. CDR3 nucleotide sequence: TGTGCCAGCAGCTCTCTCGCACTAGCGGGAGTATACGAGCAGTACTTC. Translated, it gives CASSSLALAGVYEQYF. The gene calls are TRBV5-6 and TRBJ2-7, with TRBD2 matching over 11 bases. This CDR3 has 16 residues. Germline CDR1 reads SGHDT; CDR2 reads YYEEEE. The V and J ends lost 3 bases and 4 bases, in that order; junction bases with no gene match: 9.

In this sample, this clonotype turned up many times. This chain joins TRBV29-1 and TRBJ2-7, with a possible D match to TRBD1 (6 bases). The CDR3 totals 11 residues. Germline-derived CDR1 and CDR2 are SQVTM and ANQGSEA. Trimming removed 7 bases at V and 6 bases at J, with 13 bases between. The CDR3 protein is CSAITGIEQYF. In DNA form, the CDR3 reads TGCAGCGCAATAACAGGGATCGAGCAGTACTTC.

With regard to this clonotype: A much larger clonotype is one base distant, so this may be a read error. The chain is built from TRBV6-6 and TRBJ2-1; D remains unclear. Trimming removed 5 bases at V and 5 bases at J, with 13 bases between. Germline V CDR1 and CDR2: MNHNY, SVGAGI (reference sequence). CDR3 length equals 14 residues. CDR3 in amino acids: CASSNGQTNNEQFF. The CDR3 nucleotides are TGTGCCAGCAGTAACGGGCAGACCAACAATGAGCAGTTCTTC.